The source of this T cell receptor (beta chain) is a study of OX40 agonist ivuxolimab in advanced cancers. This CDR3 contains 14 residues. Trimming removed 0 bases at V and 0 bases at J, with 6 bases between. Germline CDR1 KGHSH, CDR2 LQKENI. Autoimmune disease history or systemic immunosuppression barred patients. The repertoire was sequenced with immunoSEQ multiplex PCR; TCRdb's copy has only in-frame clones and lacks some. Seen here are 75,000 to 90,000 clones, about 81% observed once, and the top ten hold 6.5% to 8%. The chain couples TRBV18 to TRBJ2-7, with D possibly being TRBD1 (5 bases). The source is an adult with an advanced solid tumor such as melanoma, head and neck, liver or kidney cancer. The source was CD4+ or CD8+ T cells sorted from blood, collected in a trial of the OX40 agonist ivuxolimab. CDR3 loop: CASSPPGVSYEQYF. The DNA of the CDR3 is TGTGCCAGCTCACCACCAGGGGTCTCCTACGAGCAGTACTTC.